One sample yielded the 23 T cell receptor beta chains listed below, sequenced in a study of tumor-infiltrating lymphocytes in primary liver carcinoma. With a constant-region primer, TCR beta cDNA was made from 450 to 650 ng of total RNA. Library construction for TCR beta comprised three nested multiplex PCR rounds performed with slightly modified ARM-PCR. With TRBV1-TRBV30 forward primers and a C-beta reverse primer, the first two PCR rounds were run for approximately 10 cycles each. TCRdb fed the multiplex PCR reads into MiXCR, producing one record per CDR3 protein. The sample consists of about 74,000 distinct CDR3 sequences, roughly two thirds of them appearing once. Between roughly 20 and 33 mg of unsorted bulk tissue served as the source from which RNA and DNA were co-extracted. Sequencing was done on a sample of liver tumor tissue from sampling region 4. The sample's subset: tumor region T4, right-lateral pole. Source of these receptors: a man aged 35 to 55 with primary liver carcinoma and hepatitis B virus infection.

Notes on this clonotype: One end of the junction is discordant with germline, which a read error may explain. The chain joins TRBV11-2 to TRBJ2-3; the D is unclear. CDR1 is SGHAT, CDR2 FQNNGV, per germline. CDR3 size: 13 residues. The CDR3 region is CASIEPGSDMQYF. The CDR3 bases are TGTGCCAGCATAGAACCCGGGTCTGATATGCAGTATTTT.

This clonotype showed up just a few times. The germline gene is not matched at one end of the junction; a read error may be the cause. V usage is TRBV13 and J usage is TRBJ2-2; possibly TRBD2 for D (7 bases). CDR3 size: 15 residues. The germline CDR1 and CDR2 sequences are PRHDT and FYEKMQ (reference sequence). CDR3 nucleotide sequence: TGTGCCAGTAGCTTATACAGGGAGGGTACCGGGAAGCTGTTTTTT. Translation gives CASSLYREGTGKLFF.

Note on this clonotype: At one end, the junction sequence differs from germline, possibly due to a read error. CDR3 coding DNA: TGTGCCAGCAGGACTCCTCGAGACGGGAGACCTACTAGGACAGATACGCAGCGTTTT. It encodes CASRTPRDGRPTRTDTQRF. The chain is built from TRBV11-2 and TRBJ2-3; D might be TRBD1 or TRBD2, each matching 6 bases. Germline lookup yields CDR1 SGHAT and CDR2 FQNNGV. This CDR3 has 19 amino acids.

This clonotype came up many times. This rearrangement joins TRBV25-1 to TRBJ2-2; TRBD2 agrees at 14 bases. CDR1 is MGHDK, CDR2 SYGVNS, per germline. The CDR3 length is 18 residues. The J segment lost 6 bases and the V segment lost 4 bases, leaving 10 bases of the junction unmatched. This chain's CDR3 is CASSGPRTGLAGAGELFF. DNA for the CDR3: TGTGCCAGCAGTGGTCCGAGGACGGGACTAGCGGGAGCCGGGGAGCTGTTTTTT.

The table lists this clonotype with many counts. V is TRBV29-1 and J is TRBJ1-3; maybe TRBD1 (5 bases). This CDR3 comprises 14 residues. V was cut by 7 bases and J by 4 bases, with 17 bases left in between. From germline, CDR1 is SQVTM and CDR2 ANQGSEA. CDR3 amino acids: CSGLLGEMGNTIYF. The CDR3 DNA sequence: TGCAGCGGACTCCTGGGGGAGATGGGAAACACCATATATTTT.

In the case of this clonotype: At one end, the junction sequence differs from germline, possibly due to a read error. The V call is TRBV12-3 or TRBV12-4, the J call TRBJ2-3, with 7 bases lining up with TRBD1. This CDR3 is built from 15 residues. The CDR3, as DNA: TGTGCAAGCAGTTCTACAGGGGTCGACACAGATACGCAGTATTTT. This sequence encodes CASSSTGVDTDTQYF.

Points on this clonotype: At one end, the junction sequence differs from germline, possibly due to a read error. The gene calls are TRBV5-6 and TRBJ2-7, with D perhaps given as TRBD1 or TRBD2 (5 bases each). The CDR3 consists of 13 residues. CDR1 and CDR2 from the germline V gene are SGHDT and YYEEEE. This chain's CDR3 is CPSSSDIDYQQYF. As DNA, the CDR3 is TGTCCTAGCAGCTCGGACATTGACTACCAGCAGTACTTC.

Worth noting for this clonotype: Given a much more abundant clone one base away, this may be a read error. CDR3: CTSSFTARDTQYF. The CDR3 nucleotides read TGTACCAGCAGCTTTACGGCGCGTGATACGCAGTATTTT. The chain couples TRBV7-8 to TRBJ2-3, with D uncertain. The CDR3 has 13 amino acids. Germline loops: CDR1 SGHVS, CDR2 FQNEAQ.

Remarks on this clonotype: The conserved phenylalanine or tryptophan is not found at the CDR3 terminus, so this likely reflects a read error. It is unclear where the CDR3 begins or ends on the DNA, so no DNA is shown, and the CDR3 is as TCRdb lists it. This chain connects TRBV29-1 to TRBJ2-1. The CDR3 is 14 residues long, counting both termini. The germline V gene has CDR1 SQVTM and CDR2 ANQGSEA. CDR3 region: CSVEGHDPNNEHFL.

This clonotype was recorded only once. The junction differs from germline at one of its ends, possibly a read error. The rearrangement uses TRBV6-1 and TRBJ2-7, with TRBD2 identical over 11 bases. CDR1 and CDR2 from the germline V gene are MNHNS and SASEGT. The CDR3 sequence is 15 residues long. CDR3 nucleotides: TGTGCCAGCAGACTGACTAGCGGGACCCCCTACGAGCGGTACTTC. This codes for CASRLTSGTPYERYF.

This clonotype was seen a handful of times. Because the CDR3 is missing its conserved closing phenylalanine or tryptophan, this is likely a read error. V gene TRBV18 combines with J gene TRBJ2-7; the D gene could be TRBD1 or TRBD2 (5 bases each). Germline CDR1 reads KGHSH; CDR2 reads LQKENI. The length of the CDR3 is 13 residues. Trimming stripped 6 bases from V and 1 base from J, with 10 bases between. Written as DNA, the CDR3 is TGTGCCAGCTCCCTGGGACGGTCCTACGAGCAGTACTCC. Protein sequence: CASSLGRSYEQYS.

This clonotype was seen once. At one end, the junction sequence differs from germline, possibly due to a read error. V and J are TRBV6-5 and TRBJ2-5; D is ambiguous. The V gene's germline CDR1 is MNHEY and CDR2 SVGAGI. The CDR3 runs to 12 residues. Here the CDR3 DNA reads TGTACCAGCACTGACCTACAAGAGACCCAGTACTTC. Protein sequence: CTSTDLQETQYF.

For this clonotype: This may come from a read error, since a much larger clone is one base off. The chain links TRBV5-1 to TRBJ2-7; a possible D gene is TRBD1 (6 bases). Trimming stripped 0 bases from V and 4 bases from J, with 17 bases between. The CDR3 totals 16 residues. Germline lookup yields CDR1 SGHRS and CDR2 YFSETQ. Here the CDR3 reads CASSLVGQGIKYEQYF. CDR3 DNA sequence: TGCGCCAGCAGCTTGGTCGGTCAGGGGATTAAGTACGAGCAGTACTTC. The full variable domain, its missing parts supplied by reference TRBV5-1 and TRBJ2-7, is KAGVTQTPRYLIKTRGQQVTLSCSPISGHRSVSWYQQTPGQGLQFLFEYFSETQRNKGNFPGRFSGRQFSNSRSEMNVSTLELGDSALYLCASSLVGQGIKYEQYFGPGTRLTVT.

The chain is built from TRBV29-1 and TRBJ1-2; D remains unclear. Germline V gene sequence: CDR1 SQVTM, CDR2 ANQGSEA. The CDR3 contains 13 residues. DNA for the CDR3: TGCAACGTCTTATCGCCCCGCCACGTTGGCTACACCTTC. Protein sequence: CNVLSPRHVGYTF. The full variable domain, its missing parts supplied by reference TRBV29-1 and TRBJ1-2, is SAVISQKPSRDICQRGTSLTIQCQVDSQVTMMFWYRQQPGQSLTLIATANQGSEATYESGFVIDKFPISRPNLTFSTLTVSNMSPEDSSIYLCNVLSPRHVGYTFGSGTRLTVV.

About this clonotype itself: An end of the junction differs from the germline gene, which may be a read error. This CDR3 is CVSSFGTSDYNDQLF. CDR3 DNA sequence: TGTGTCAGCAGCTTCGGGACTAGCGACTACAATGATCAGTTGTTC. The chain links TRBV11-1 to TRBJ2-1; TRBD2 agrees at 10 bases. This CDR3 region has 15 residues. Per germline, CDR1 SGHAT and CDR2 FQDESV (reference sequence).

Comments on this clonotype: A read error may produce the germline difference seen at one junction end. The rearrangement links TRBV28 to TRBJ1-5, with D possibly matching TRBD1 (5 bases). CDR3 length: 15 residues. Germline-derived CDR1 and CDR2 are MDHEN and SYDVKM. CDR3 DNA sequence: TGTGCCAGCGGTTTACGGTACAAGGGGCTTCAGCCCCAGCATTTT. Translating it yields CASGLRYKGLQPQHF.

This clonotype was detected ten times or more. The chain carries TRBV28 and TRBJ1-4, with D maybe TRBD1 (5 bases). V lost 3 bases, J lost 8 bases, and 10 bases lay in between. The CDR3 length is 13 residues. In germline, CDR1 is MDHEN, CDR2 SYDVKM. DNA of the CDR3: TGTGCCAGCAGTTTGTCGTGGGGCGAAAAACTGTTTTTT. The encoded protein is CASSLSWGEKLFF.

This clonotype was counted a few times. The CDR3 loop is CSAGRGENIQYF. CDR3 nucleotides: TGCAGTGCAGGCCGGGGGGAAAACATTCAGTACTTC. The rearrangement uses TRBV20-1 and TRBJ2-4; 7 bases fit TRBD2. Germline CDR1 is DFQATT and CDR2 is SNEGSKA (reference sequence). CDR3 length equals 12 residues. Losses at the gene ends were 6 bases for V and 5 bases for J; bases not matched to a gene: 4.

Comments on this clonotype: The CDR3 does not end in the conserved phenylalanine or tryptophan, so this is likely a read error. V is TRBV6-5 and J is TRBJ2-2; maybe TRBD2 (5 bases). This CDR3 comprises 15 residues. CDR1 MNHEY and CDR2 SVGAGI come from the germline V gene. The CDR3 here is CASSYAVDGAGELFY. The CDR3, as DNA: TGTGCCAGCAGTTACGCAGTGGACGGCGCCGGGGAACTGTTTTAT.

The chain employs TRBV10-2 and TRBJ2-5; D may be TRBD2 (5 bases). Per germline, CDR1 WSHSY and CDR2 SAAADI. There are 12 residues in the CDR3. With 9 bases removed from V and 6 bases from J, the gap between germline ends came to 14 bases. In nucleotides, the CDR3 is TGCGCCAGTGGGAGCGTCAAAAAGACCCAGTACTTC. Amino acid sequence: CASGSVKKTQYF.

The chain employs TRBV11-1 and TRBJ2-3, with a possible D match to TRBD1 (5 bases). The germline gives CDR1 SGHAT, CDR2 FQDESV (reference sequence). Between the trimmed V and J ends, which lost 5 bases and 3 bases, there was a span of 18 bases. The CDR3 extends over 16 amino acids. Here the CDR3 reads CASSRRDRYSTDTQYF. The CDR3 coding sequence is TGTGCCAGCAGCCGCAGGGATCGCTACTCAACAGATACGCAGTATTTT.

Note on this clonotype: A much more abundant neighbour one base away suggests this may be a read error. The rearrangement links TRBV28 to TRBJ2-3; D is undetermined. Germline V gene lookup returns CDR1 MDHEN and CDR2 SYDVKM. CDR3 length: 15 amino acids. For the CDR3, the DNA is TGTGCCAGCAGGACGCCATCCGGGCAAACAGATATGCAGTATTTT. Protein product: CASRTPSGQTDMQYF. Drawing the rest from reference TRBV28 and TRBJ2-3, the complete variable domain is DVKVTQSSRYLVKRTGEKVFLECVQDMDHENMFWYRQDPGLGLRLIYFSYDVKMKEKGDIPEGYSVSREKKERFSLILESASTNQTSMYLCASRTPSGQTDMQYFGPGTRLTVL.

A note on this clonotype: Its ends do not fully match the called genes, so a read error is possible. V is TRBV29-1 and J is TRBJ2-1; D perhaps matches TRBD2 (7 bases). The CDR3 loop spans 14 amino acids. Germline assignment: CDR1 SQVTM and CDR2 ANQGSEA. The chain's CDR3 is CSGLPGRGADEQFF. CDR3 nucleotides: TGTAGCGGATTGCCGGGACGGGGGGCGGATGAGCAGTTCTTC.